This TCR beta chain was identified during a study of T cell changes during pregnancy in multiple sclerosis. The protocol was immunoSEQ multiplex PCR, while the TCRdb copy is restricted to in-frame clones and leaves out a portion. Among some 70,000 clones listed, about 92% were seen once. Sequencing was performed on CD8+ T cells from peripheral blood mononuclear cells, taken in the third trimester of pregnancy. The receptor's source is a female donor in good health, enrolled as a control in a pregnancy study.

The CDR3 DNA reads TGTGCCAGCACCCCTATCGGGACAGGCGGGAGCAATCAGCCCCAGCATTTT. Its translation: CASTPIGTGGSNQPQHF. This chain links TRBV27 with TRBJ1-5; 8 positions match TRBD1. Trimming cost V 7 bases and J 1 base; bases outside gene matches: 12. The CDR3 extends over 17 amino acids. Germline V lookup: CDR1 MNHEY, CDR2 SMNVEV (reference sequence).